A single sample is the source of the 4 T cell receptor beta chains below, sequenced in a study of glioma-infiltrating T cells. Using RNA template, CDR3s of TCR alpha and beta were amplified with iRepertoire arm-PCR. TCRdb processed the multiplex PCR reads anew with MiXCR; each CDR3 protein has one entry. The sample contains fewer than 200,000 distinct CDR3 sequences, roughly 32% of which appear only once. The sample taken for sequencing was glioma tissue, nonneoplastic brain tissue, or PBMCs (not recorded which). Every receptor here comes from a human donor with low-grade glioma or glioblastoma, undergoing nonglioma brain surgery, or in good health (not recorded which).

This clonotype was recorded a few times. CDR3 sequence (DNA): TGTGCCAGCAGTTTTGGCACCACAGATACGCAGTATTTT. Its translation is CASSFGTTDTQYF. The chain is built from TRBV12-3 or TRBV12-4 and TRBJ2-3, with D uncertain. The CDR3 is 13 residues long. V was trimmed by 3 bases and J by 2 bases, leaving 6 bases between them.

This clonotype was counted many times. The chain couples TRBV15 to TRBJ2-7; D perhaps matches TRBD2 (6 bases). CDR1 is LNHNV and CDR2 is YYDKDF in the germline V gene (reference sequence). The CDR3 extends over 14 amino acids. The V gene lost 5 bases and the J gene lost 1 base, with 12 bases spanning the gap. The CDR3 DNA sequence: TGTGCCACCAGCGGATCCCGGGGGTCCTACGAGCAGTACTTC. Amino acid sequence: CATSGSRGSYEQYF.

This clonotype was seen many times. The V call is TRBV20-1, the J call TRBJ1-2; 9 bases are a match to TRBD1. The CDR3 covers 14 residues. Trimming removed 6 bases from V and 4 bases from J; junction bases left unmatched: 9. Germline V CDR1 and CDR2: DFQATT, SNEGSKA (reference sequence). The CDR3 here is CSAERTGDPYGYTF. The CDR3 bases are TGCAGTGCCGAAAGGACAGGGGACCCCTATGGCTACACCTTC.

This clonotype was counted many times. The V and J genes are TRBV10-3 and TRBJ2-1; 13 positions agree with TRBD2. Germline V gene data show CDR1 as ENHRY and CDR2 as SYGVKD. The CDR3 length is 12 residues. V shed 10 bases, J shed 14 bases, and the junction held 8 bases outside the gene matches. Here the CDR3 reads CASRLAGGLEFF. CDR3 in DNA: TGTGCCAGCCGACTAGCGGGAGGCCTGGAGTTCTTC.